This T cell receptor beta chain emerged from a study of T-cell reconstitution after alpha-beta-depleted transplantation in children. CDR3 length: 11 residues. Germline CDR1 MDHEN, CDR2 SYDVKM. The V gene lost 8 bases and the J gene lost 4 bases, with 9 bases spanning the gap. This clonotype was detected many times. Unique molecular identifiers were built into the TCRbeta library. A single record per CDR3 protein comes from TCRdb applying MiXCR to the PCR reads. This repertoire shows under 300,000 distinct CDR3 sequences, more than 9% found once; its top ten account for less than 25%. The source of this sequence is a male patient aged 2 to 9 who had a stem cell transplant for chronic granulomatous disease, so the T cells may come from the graft donor. The gene calls are TRBV28 and TRBJ2-7; tentatively, D is TRBD2 (6 bases). The sequenced sample was peripheral blood, obtained 180 days after TCRalphabeta/CD19-depleted stem cell transplant. CDR3 coding DNA: TGTGCCAGCCAGGCGGGATACGAGCAGTACTTC. Encoded protein: CASQAGYEQYF.